This TCR beta chain originates from a study of Graves' ophthalmopathy and Graves' hyperthyroidism. On the study more broadly: Before any treatment, peripheral blood was taken at the initial diagnosis. Findings of the study overall: Most clonotypes expanded in thyroid above 0.001 frequency were present in blood too.

Fresh peripheral blood (more than 9 ml) yielded the PBMCs. Losses at the gene ends were 3 bases for V and 3 bases for J; bases not matched to a gene: 8. The germline V gene encodes CDR1 SGHVS and CDR2 FQNEAQ. The CDR3 is made up of 18 amino acids. This clonotype was seen many times. Its antigen remains unknown. Transcripts of RNA were the source for amplifying TCR beta CDR3 regions. First-round RT-PCR with HTBI primers preceded a second-round multiplex PCR. TCRdb reprocessed the multiplex PCR reads via MiXCR and lists one record per CDR3 protein. The sample yields hundreds of thousands of distinct CDR3 sequences, approximately 15% seen once.

The TCR originated in a woman aged 18-29 years with stable Graves' hyperthyroidism. The sequenced sample was peripheral blood. V gene TRBV7-8 combines with J gene TRBJ2-7; TRBD2 agrees at 16 bases. The CDR3 loop is CASSFPGGTSGGVYEQYF. In DNA form, the CDR3 reads TGTGCCAGCAGCTTTCCCGGCGGGACTAGCGGGGGGGTCTACGAGCAGTACTTC.